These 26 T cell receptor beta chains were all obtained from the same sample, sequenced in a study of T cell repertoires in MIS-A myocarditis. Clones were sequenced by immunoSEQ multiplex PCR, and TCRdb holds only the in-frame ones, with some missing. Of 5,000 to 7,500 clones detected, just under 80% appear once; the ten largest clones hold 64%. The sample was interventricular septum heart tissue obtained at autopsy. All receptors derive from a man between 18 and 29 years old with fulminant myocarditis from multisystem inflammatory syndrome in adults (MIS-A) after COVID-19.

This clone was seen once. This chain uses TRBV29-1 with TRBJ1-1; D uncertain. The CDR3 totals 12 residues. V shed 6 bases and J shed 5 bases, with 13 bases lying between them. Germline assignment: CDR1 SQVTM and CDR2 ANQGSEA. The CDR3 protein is CSVDKKVTEAFF. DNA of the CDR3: TGCAGCGTAGACAAAAAGGTGACTGAAGCTTTCTTT.

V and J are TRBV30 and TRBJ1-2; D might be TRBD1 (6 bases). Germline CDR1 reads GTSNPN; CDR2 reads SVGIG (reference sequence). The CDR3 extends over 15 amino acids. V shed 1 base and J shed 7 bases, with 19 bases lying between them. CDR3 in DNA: TGTGCCTGGAGTGGCCCAAAGCCAGGGGACCCTGGCTACACCTTC. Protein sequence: CAWSGPKPGDPGYTF.

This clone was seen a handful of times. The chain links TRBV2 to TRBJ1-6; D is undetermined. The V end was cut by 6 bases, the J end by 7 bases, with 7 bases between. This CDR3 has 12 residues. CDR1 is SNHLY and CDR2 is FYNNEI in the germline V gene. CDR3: CASRSYNSPLHF. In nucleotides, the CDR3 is TGTGCCAGCAGGTCATACAATTCACCCCTCCACTTT. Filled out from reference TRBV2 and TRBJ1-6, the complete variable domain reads EPEVTQTPSHQVTQMGQEVILRCVPISNHLYFYWYRQILGQKVEFLVSFYNNEISEKSEIFDDQFSVERPDGSNFTLKIRSTKLEDSAMYFCASRSYNSPLHFGNGTRLTVT.

In DNA, the CDR3 is TGTGCCAGCAGCTTGCCCACTAGCAGCAATGAGCAGTTCTTC. Residues: CASSLPTSSNEQFF. The J gene is TRBJ2-1, the V gene TRBV7-8, with D perhaps matching TRBD2 (6 bases). Trimming took off 3 bases at V and 6 bases at J, with 12 bases between the two ends. The V gene's germline CDR1 is SGHVS and CDR2 FQNEAQ. This CDR3 is 14 amino acids long. The full variable domain, completed using reference TRBV7-8 and TRBJ2-1, is GAGVSQSPRYKVAKRGQDVALRCDPISGHVSLFWYQQALGQGPEFLTYFQNEAQLDKSGLPSDRFFAERPEGSVSTLKIQRTQQEDSAVYLCASSLPTSSNEQFFGPGTRLTVL.

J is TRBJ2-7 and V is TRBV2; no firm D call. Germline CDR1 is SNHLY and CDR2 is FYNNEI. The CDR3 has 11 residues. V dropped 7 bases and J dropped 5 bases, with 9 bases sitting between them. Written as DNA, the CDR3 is TGTGCCAGCATTGATCGAGACGAGCAGTACTTC. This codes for CASIDRDEQYF.

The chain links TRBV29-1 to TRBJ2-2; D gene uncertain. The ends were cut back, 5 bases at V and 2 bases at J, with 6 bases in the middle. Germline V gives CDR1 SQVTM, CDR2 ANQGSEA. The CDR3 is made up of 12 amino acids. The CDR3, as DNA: TGCAGCGTTCGGCCCAACACCGGGGAGCTGTTTTTT. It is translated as CSVRPNTGELFF.

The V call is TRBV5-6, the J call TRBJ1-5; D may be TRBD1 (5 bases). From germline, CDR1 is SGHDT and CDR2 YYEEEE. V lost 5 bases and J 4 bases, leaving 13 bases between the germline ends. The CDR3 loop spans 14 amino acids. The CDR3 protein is CASSQGYGNQPQHF. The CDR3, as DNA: TGTGCCAGCAGTCAGGGATATGGGAATCAGCCCCAGCATTTT.

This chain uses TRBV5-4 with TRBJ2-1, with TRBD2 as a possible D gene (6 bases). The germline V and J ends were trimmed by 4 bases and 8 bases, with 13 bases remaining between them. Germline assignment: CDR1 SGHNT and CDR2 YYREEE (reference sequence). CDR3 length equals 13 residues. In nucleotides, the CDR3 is TGTGCCAGCAGCCAACTTCCGGGGGATGAGCAGTTCTTC. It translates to CASSQLPGDEQFF.

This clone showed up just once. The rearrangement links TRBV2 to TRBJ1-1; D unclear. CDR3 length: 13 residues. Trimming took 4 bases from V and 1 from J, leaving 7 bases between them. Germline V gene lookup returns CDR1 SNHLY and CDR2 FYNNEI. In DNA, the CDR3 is TGTGCCAGCAGTGGGGCACCGAACACTGAAGCTTTCTTT. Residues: CASSGAPNTEAFF.

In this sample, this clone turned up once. The CDR3 nucleotides are TGTGCCAGCAGCTTTATTAAGGGGGAGACCCAGTACTTC. Amino acids: CASSFIKGETQYF. This sequence joins TRBV7-2 and TRBJ2-5; D is possibly TRBD1 (5 bases). This CDR3 is built from 13 residues. V lost 3 bases and J 5 bases, leaving 10 bases between the germline ends. Germline V gives CDR1 SGHTA, CDR2 FQGNSA. Full variable domain (missing parts from reference TRBV7-2 and TRBJ2-5): GAGVSQSPSNKVTEKGKDVELRCDPISGHTALYWYRQSLGQGLEFLIYFQGNSAPDKSGLPSDRFSAERTGGSVSTLTIQRTQQEDSAVYLCASSFIKGETQYFGPGTRLLVL.

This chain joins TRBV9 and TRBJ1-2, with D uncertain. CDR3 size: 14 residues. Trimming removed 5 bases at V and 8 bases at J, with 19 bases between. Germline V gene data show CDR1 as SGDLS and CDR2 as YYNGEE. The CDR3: CASSTGRAVGGYTF. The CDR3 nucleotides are TGTGCCAGCAGTACTGGTAGGGCCGTAGGGGGCTACACCTTC. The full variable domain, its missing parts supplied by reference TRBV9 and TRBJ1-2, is DSGVTQTPKHLITATGQRVTLRCSPRSGDLSVYWYQQSLDQGLQFLIQYYNGEERAKGNILERFSAQQFPDLHSELNLSSLELGDSALYFCASSTGRAVGGYTFGSGTRLTVV.

The CDR3 region is CASSAGRTSGANVLTF. CDR3 nucleotides: TGTGCCAGCAGCGCCGGGAGAACCTCTGGGGCCAACGTCCTGACTTTC. This sequence joins TRBV9 and TRBJ2-6, with D possibly TRBD2 on 6 matching bases. The CDR3 runs to 16 residues. V was clipped by 3 bases and J by 0 bases, with 10 bases between them. Germline lookup yields CDR1 SGDLS and CDR2 YYNGEE. The entire variable domain, with the rest obtained from reference TRBV9 and TRBJ2-6, is as follows: DSGVTQTPKHLITATGQRVTLRCSPRSGDLSVYWYQQSLDQGLQFLIQYYNGEERAKGNILERFSAQQFPDLHSELNLSSLELGDSALYFCASSAGRTSGANVLTFGAGSRLTVL.

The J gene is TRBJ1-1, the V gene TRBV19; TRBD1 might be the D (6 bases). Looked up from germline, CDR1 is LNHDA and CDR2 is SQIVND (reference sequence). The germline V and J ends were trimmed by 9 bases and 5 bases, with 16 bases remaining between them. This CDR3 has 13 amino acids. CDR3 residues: CASQPWRGTEAFF. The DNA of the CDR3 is TGTGCCAGCCAACCCTGGAGGGGGACTGAAGCTTTCTTT.

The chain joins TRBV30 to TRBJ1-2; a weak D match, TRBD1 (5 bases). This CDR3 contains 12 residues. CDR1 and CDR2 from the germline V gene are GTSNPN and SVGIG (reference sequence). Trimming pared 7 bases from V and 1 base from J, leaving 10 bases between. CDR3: CASQVYNYGYTF. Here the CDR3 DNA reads TGTGCCTCACAGGTATATAACTATGGCTACACCTTC.

In DNA, the CDR3 is TGTGCCAGCATTGTGGGGGGCCTACGGATTTACCAAGAGACCCAGTACTTC. Its protein product is CASIVGGLRIYQETQYF. This chain connects TRBV27 to TRBJ2-5, with D tentatively TRBD1 or TRBD2 (6 bases each). The germline V and J ends were trimmed by 7 bases and 0 bases, with 21 bases remaining between them. Germline CDR1 is MNHEY and CDR2 is SMNVEV (reference sequence). The CDR3 has 17 amino acids.

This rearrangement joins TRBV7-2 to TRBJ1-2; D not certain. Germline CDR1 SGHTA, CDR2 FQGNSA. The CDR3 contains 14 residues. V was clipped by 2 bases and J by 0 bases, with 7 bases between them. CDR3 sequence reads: CASSLHATNYGYTF. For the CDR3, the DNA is TGTGCCAGCAGCTTACACGCTACTAACTATGGCTACACCTTC.

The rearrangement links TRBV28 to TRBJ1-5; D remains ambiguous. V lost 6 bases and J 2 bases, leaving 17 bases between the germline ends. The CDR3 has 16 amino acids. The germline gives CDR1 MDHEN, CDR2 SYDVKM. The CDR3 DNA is TGTGCCAGCAGAGACCCTTGGGGTCTTGGCAATCAGCCCCAGCATTTT. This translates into CASRDPWGLGNQPQHF. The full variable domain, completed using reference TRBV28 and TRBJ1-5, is DVKVTQSSRYLVKRTGEKVFLECVQDMDHENMFWYRQDPGLGLRLIYFSYDVKMKEKGDIPEGYSVSREKKERFSLILESASTNQTSMYLCASRDPWGLGNQPQHFGDGTRLSIL.

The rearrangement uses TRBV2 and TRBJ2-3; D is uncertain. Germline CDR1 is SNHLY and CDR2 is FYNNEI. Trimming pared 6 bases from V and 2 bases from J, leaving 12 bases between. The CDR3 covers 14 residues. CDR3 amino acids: CASRGIFITDTQYF. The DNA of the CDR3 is TGTGCCAGCAGAGGGATCTTTATCACAGATACGCAGTATTTT.

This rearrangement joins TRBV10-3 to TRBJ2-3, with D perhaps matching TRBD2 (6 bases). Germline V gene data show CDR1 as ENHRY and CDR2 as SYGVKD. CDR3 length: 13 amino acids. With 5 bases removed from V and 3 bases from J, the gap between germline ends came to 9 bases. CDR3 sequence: CAISPGETDTQYF. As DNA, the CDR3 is TGTGCCATCAGTCCGGGAGAAACAGATACGCAGTATTTT.

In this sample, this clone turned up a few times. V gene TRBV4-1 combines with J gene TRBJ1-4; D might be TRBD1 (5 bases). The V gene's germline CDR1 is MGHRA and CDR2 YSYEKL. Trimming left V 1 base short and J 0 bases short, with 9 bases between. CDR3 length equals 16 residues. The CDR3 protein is CASSQGQGATNEKLFF. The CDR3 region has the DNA TGCGCCAGCAGCCAAGGGCAGGGAGCAACTAATGAAAAACTGTTTTTT.

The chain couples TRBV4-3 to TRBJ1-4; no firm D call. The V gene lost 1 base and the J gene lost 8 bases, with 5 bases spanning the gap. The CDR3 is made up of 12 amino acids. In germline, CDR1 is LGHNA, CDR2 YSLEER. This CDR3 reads CASSQGKEKLFF. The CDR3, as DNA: TGCGCCAGCAGCCAAGGAAAGGAAAAACTGTTTTTT.

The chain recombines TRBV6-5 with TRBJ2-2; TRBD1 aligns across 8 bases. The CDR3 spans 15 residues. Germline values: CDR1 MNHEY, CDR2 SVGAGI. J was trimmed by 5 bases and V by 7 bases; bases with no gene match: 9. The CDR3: CASIAGGVGTGELFF. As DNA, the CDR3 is TGTGCCAGCATCGCAGGGGGCGTAGGAACCGGGGAGCTGTTTTTT.

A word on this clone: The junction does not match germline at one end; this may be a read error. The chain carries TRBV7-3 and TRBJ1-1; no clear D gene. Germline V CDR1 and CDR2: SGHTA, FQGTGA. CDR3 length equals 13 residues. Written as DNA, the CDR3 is TGTGCCAGCAGCCTAACAGCTAACACTGAAGCTTTCTTT. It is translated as CASSLTANTEAFF.

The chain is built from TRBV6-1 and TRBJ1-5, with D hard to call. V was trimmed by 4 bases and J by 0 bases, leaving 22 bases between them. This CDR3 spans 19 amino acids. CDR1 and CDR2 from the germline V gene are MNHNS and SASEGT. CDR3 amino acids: CASSVLKDSLVYSNQPQHF. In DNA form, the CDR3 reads TGTGCCAGCAGTGTACTTAAGGATTCTCTGGTGTATAGCAATCAGCCCCAGCATTTT.

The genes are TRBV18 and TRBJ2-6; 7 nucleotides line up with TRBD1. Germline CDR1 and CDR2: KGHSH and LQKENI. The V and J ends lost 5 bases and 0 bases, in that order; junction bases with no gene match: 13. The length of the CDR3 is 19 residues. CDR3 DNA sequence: TGTGCCAGCTCATGGGCCCCCAGGACAGGCCCCTCTGGGGCCAACGTCCTGACTTTC. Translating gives CASSWAPRTGPSGANVLTF. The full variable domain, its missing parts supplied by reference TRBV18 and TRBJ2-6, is NAGVMQNPRHLVRRRGQEARLRCSPMKGHSHVYWYRQLPEEGLKFMVYLQKENIIDESGMPKERFSAEFPKEGPSILRIQQVVRGDSAAYFCASSWAPRTGPSGANVLTFGAGSRLTVL.

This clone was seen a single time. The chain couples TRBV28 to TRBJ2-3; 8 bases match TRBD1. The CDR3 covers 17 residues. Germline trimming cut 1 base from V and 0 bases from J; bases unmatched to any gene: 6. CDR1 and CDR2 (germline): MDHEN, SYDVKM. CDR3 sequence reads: CASSLSPGGSSTDTQYF. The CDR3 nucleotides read TGTGCCAGCAGTTTATCCCCAGGGGGCTCTAGCACAGATACGCAGTATTTT.